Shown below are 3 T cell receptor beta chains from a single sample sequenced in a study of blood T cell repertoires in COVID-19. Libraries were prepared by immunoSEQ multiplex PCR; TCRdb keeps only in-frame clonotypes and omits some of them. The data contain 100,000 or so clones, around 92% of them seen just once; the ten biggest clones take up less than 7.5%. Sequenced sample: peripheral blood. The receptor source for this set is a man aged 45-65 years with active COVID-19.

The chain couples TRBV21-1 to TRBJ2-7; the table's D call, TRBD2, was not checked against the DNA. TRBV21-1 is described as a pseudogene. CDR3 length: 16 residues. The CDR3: CASSKSGLAGTYEQYF. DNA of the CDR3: TGTGCCAGCAGCAAAAGCGGACTAGCGGGGACCTACGAGCAGTACTTC.

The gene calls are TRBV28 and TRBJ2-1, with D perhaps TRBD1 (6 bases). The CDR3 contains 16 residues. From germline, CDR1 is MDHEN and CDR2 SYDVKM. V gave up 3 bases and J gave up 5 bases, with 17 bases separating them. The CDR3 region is CASSFGGQGHNNEQFF. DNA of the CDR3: TGTGCCAGCAGTTTTGGCGGGCAGGGGCATAACAATGAGCAGTTCTTC.

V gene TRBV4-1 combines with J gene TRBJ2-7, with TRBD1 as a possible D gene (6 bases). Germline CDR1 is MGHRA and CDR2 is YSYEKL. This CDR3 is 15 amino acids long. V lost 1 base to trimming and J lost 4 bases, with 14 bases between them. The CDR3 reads CASSQAEVGAYEQYF. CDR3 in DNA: TGCGCCAGCAGCCAAGCTGAAGTGGGGGCGTACGAGCAGTACTTC.